Here is one T cell receptor beta chain with its context. This sample was taken from a study of blood T cells in healthy people across ages. This CDR3 has 11 amino acids. Germline-derived CDR1 and CDR2 are DFQATT and SNEGSKA (reference sequence). V gave up 5 bases and J gave up 4 bases, with 7 bases separating them. Using a J-beta primer mix together with a sample-barcoded 5' primer, a second PCR was run for roughly 6 to 12 cycles. Every single cDNA molecule received a tag from a template-switch adaptor with 12 random nucleotides. TCRdb independently ran MiXCR on the 5' RACE reads; one entry per CDR3 protein. Counted here are approximately 850,000 distinct CDR3 sequences, approximately 48% occurring once; the ten biggest clones make up 15% to 25%. Ten milliliters of peripheral blood were drawn from each donor.

The chain has TRBV20-1 and TRBJ2-3; D not certain. This clonotype was obtained from a man aged 55-75 years in good health. Sequenced: blood. The CDR3 DNA follows: TGCAGTGCTTGGCGGTCAGATACGCAGTATTTT. Residues: CSAWRSDTQYF.